What follows are 17 T cell receptor beta chains derived from one specimen sequenced in a study of blood T cell repertoires in COVID-19. Sequencing was performed with immunoSEQ multiplex PCR; in TCRdb, only in-frame clones are kept and a portion is missing. The table has roughly 520,000 clones, roughly 90% seen once. The sequenced sample consisted of PBMCs or T cells enriched from blood (not recorded which). The receptors come from a woman in her thirties or forties who had recovered from COVID-19.

This sequence joins TRBV4-2 and TRBJ1-1; D is unresolved. V lost 3 bases to trimming and J lost 3 bases, with 17 bases between them. Germline-derived CDR1 and CDR2 are LGHNA and YNFKEQ. The CDR3 runs to 16 residues. CDR3 in amino acids: CASSHDLMGGDTEAFF. The CDR3 DNA sequence: TGTGCCAGCAGCCATGACCTCATGGGAGGCGACACTGAAGCTTTCTTT.

The sample holds a few counts of this clone. This rearrangement joins TRBV27 to TRBJ1-1; weak D call: TRBD1 (5 bases). Trimming cost V 1 base and J 4 bases, with 13 bases left between them. The V gene's germline CDR1 is MNHEY and CDR2 SMNVEV (reference sequence). CDR3 length: 15 amino acids. CDR3 loop: CASSLYGDRITEAFF. DNA of the CDR3: TGTGCCAGCAGTTTATACGGCGACAGAATCACTGAAGCTTTCTTT.

This clone is a singleton in its sample. J is TRBJ1-2 and V is TRBV14; TRBD1 agrees at 9 bases. This CDR3 is built from 13 residues. V shed 6 bases, J shed 6 bases, and the junction held 5 bases outside the gene matches. Looked up from germline, CDR1 is SGHDN and CDR2 is FVKESK. Here the CDR3 reads CASSPGTGNGYTF. Written as DNA, the CDR3 is TGTGCCAGCAGTCCCGGGACAGGGAATGGCTACACCTTC.

The chain uses TRBV24-1 and TRBJ1-5; D gene unclear. V lost 5 bases to trimming and J lost 3 bases, with 10 bases between them. Germline values: CDR1 KGHDR, CDR2 SFDVKD. CDR3 length: 14 amino acids. Here the CDR3 reads CATSGSTLNQPQHF. The CDR3 nucleotides read TGTGCCACCAGTGGGAGCACGCTCAATCAGCCCCAGCATTTT.

This chain uses TRBV11-3 with TRBJ2-3, with D possibly TRBD2 on 5 matching bases. V lost 4 bases and J lost 4, with 15 bases in between. CDR3 length: 15 residues. Per the germline V gene, CDR1 is SGHNT and CDR2 is YENEEA. CDR3 sequence reads: CASSSPYTSSDTQYF. CDR3 nucleotides: TGTGCCAGCAGCTCTCCGTATACTAGTTCAGATACGCAGTATTTT.

The chain couples TRBV5-1 to TRBJ2-7; a weak D match, TRBD2 (6 bases). V lost 1 base and J lost 3, with 11 bases in between. Germline CDR1 and CDR2: SGHRS and YFSETQ. CDR3 length: 14 residues. Written as DNA, the CDR3 is TGCGCCAGCAGCTTGCGGGAGACTAACTACGAGCAGTACTTC. Its protein product is CASSLRETNYEQYF.

The rearrangement uses TRBV5-1 and TRBJ1-1, with 7 bases identical to TRBD1. Germline trimming cut 3 bases from V and 3 bases from J; bases unmatched to any gene: 11. The CDR3 has 16 amino acids. Germline V lookup: CDR1 SGHRS, CDR2 YFSETQ. The CDR3 DNA is TGCGCCAGCAGCTCAATAGACAGGGCCCGAGACACTGAAGCTTTCTTT. Protein sequence: CASSSIDRARDTEAFF.

As DNA, the CDR3 is TGCGCCAGCAGCTGGGGGACAGGGAGCCCTGGAAACACCATATATTTT. It yields the protein CASSWGTGSPGNTIYF. V gene TRBV5-1 combines with J gene TRBJ1-3; 9 bases map to TRBD1. The junction had 6 bases not matched to a gene; V was cut back by 3 bases and J by 2 bases. This CDR3 contains 16 residues. The germline CDR1 and CDR2 sequences are SGHRS and YFSETQ.

CDR3 nucleotides: TGCAGCGTTGGCTCCGGGACAATCTACAATGAGCAGTTCTTC. Its protein product is CSVGSGTIYNEQFF. This rearrangement joins TRBV29-1 to TRBJ2-1; a weak D match, TRBD1 (6 bases). Germline values: CDR1 SQVTM, CDR2 ANQGSEA. CDR3 length: 14 residues. Trimming removed 4 bases at V and 3 bases at J, with 13 bases between.

This clone turned up a few times. This chain joins TRBV9 and TRBJ1-1; no firm D call. V lost 5 bases to trimming and J lost 0 bases, with 8 bases between them. Germline V CDR1 and CDR2: SGDLS, YYNGEE. This CDR3 region has 13 residues. CDR3 protein: CASRARMNTEAFF. As DNA, the CDR3 is TGTGCCAGCAGGGCCAGAATGAACACTGAAGCTTTCTTT.

This rearrangement joins TRBV11-2 to TRBJ1-6; perhaps TRBD1 as D (6 bases). CDR1 is SGHAT and CDR2 is FQNNGV in the germline V gene. V lost 1 base to trimming and J lost 6 bases, with 16 bases between them. This CDR3 is built from 17 residues. CDR3 bases: TGTGCCAGCAGCTTAGTGACTGTGGGGACACTTAATTCACCCCTCCACTTT. Its protein is CASSLVTVGTLNSPLHF.

This chain uses TRBV3-1 (or the pseudogene TRBV3-2) with TRBJ2-1; 8 bases align to TRBD2. V lost 2 bases and J lost 6; bases outside the gene matches: 9. Germline CDR1 is LGHDT and CDR2 is YNNKEL (reference sequence). The CDR3 spans 16 residues. The DNA of the CDR3 is TGTGCCAGCAGCCAATTAGGAGCGGGAGTGTTCAATGAGCAGTTCTTC. As protein: CASSQLGAGVFNEQFF.

This clone was seen a single time. This chain links TRBV5-4 with TRBJ2-1; the match to TRBD2 covers 9 bases. The CDR3 is 16 residues long. CDR1 and CDR2 from the germline V gene are SGHNT and YYREEE (reference sequence). V dropped 3 bases and J dropped 7; count of bases not matched to a gene: 11. CDR3 region: CASSSATGTSRNEQFF. Here the CDR3 DNA reads TGTGCCAGCAGCTCGGCCACCGGGACTAGCAGAAATGAGCAGTTCTTC.

The chain employs TRBV20-1 and TRBJ2-7; maybe TRBD2 (6 bases). The germline V gene encodes CDR1 DFQATT and CDR2 SNEGSKA (reference sequence). CDR3 length equals 14 residues. V was clipped by 3 bases and J by 0 bases, with 12 bases between them. CDR3 region: CSASRAGFSYEQYF. The CDR3 nucleotides are TGCAGTGCTAGTAGGGCGGGATTCTCCTACGAGCAGTACTTC.

The chain couples TRBV30 to TRBJ2-1; 9 bases are a match to TRBD2. The length of the CDR3 is 15 residues. V gave up 2 bases and J gave up 9 bases; unmatched junction bases: 11. Looked up from germline, CDR1 is GTSNPN and CDR2 is SVGIG (reference sequence). CDR3 bases: TGTGCCTGGAGTACCATAGCGGGAGCTTATGGTGAGCAGTTCTTC. It specifies CAWSTIAGAYGEQFF.

This clone was seen only once. The gene calls are TRBV6-5 and TRBJ1-3, with D unclear. CDR1 and CDR2 from the germline V gene are MNHEY and SVGAGI. With 8 bases removed from V and 4 bases from J, the gap between germline ends came to 18 bases. This CDR3 is 15 amino acids long. CDR3 in amino acids: CASGKTAGNGNTIYF. The DNA of the CDR3 is TGTGCCAGCGGTAAAACAGCCGGAAACGGAAACACCATATATTTT.

The chain has TRBV6-5 and TRBJ2-7; a possible D gene is TRBD1 (6 bases). V was clipped by 6 bases and J by 5 bases, with 20 bases between them. CDR3 size: 15 residues. CDR1 and CDR2 from the germline V gene are MNHEY and SVGAGI. The CDR3 coding sequence is TGTGCCAGCAGGCGCACCCGCAGGGGTAGCAACGAGCAGTACTTC. Encoded protein: CASRRTRRGSNEQYF.